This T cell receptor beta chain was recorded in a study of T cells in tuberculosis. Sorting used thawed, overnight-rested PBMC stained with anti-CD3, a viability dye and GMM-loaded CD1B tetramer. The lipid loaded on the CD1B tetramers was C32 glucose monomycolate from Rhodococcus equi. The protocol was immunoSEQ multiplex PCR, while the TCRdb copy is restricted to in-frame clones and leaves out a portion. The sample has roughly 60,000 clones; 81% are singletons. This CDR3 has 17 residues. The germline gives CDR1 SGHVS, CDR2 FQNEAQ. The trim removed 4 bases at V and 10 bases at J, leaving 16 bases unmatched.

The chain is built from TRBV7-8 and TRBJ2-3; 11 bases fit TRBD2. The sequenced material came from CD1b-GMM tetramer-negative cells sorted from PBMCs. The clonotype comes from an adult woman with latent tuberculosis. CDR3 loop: CASSSNSGGAGFDAQYF. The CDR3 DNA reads TGTGCCAGCAGCTCCAATAGCGGGGGGGCGGGTTTTGATGCGCAGTATTTT.